This T cell receptor beta chain originates from a study of control samples from healthy donors and cancer patients. The CDR3 spans 16 residues. V lost 2 bases to trimming and J lost 10 bases, with 23 bases between them. Looked up from germline, CDR1 is LGHDT and CDR2 is YNNKEL (reference sequence). Generated by immunoSEQ multiplex PCR, the TCRdb table keeps only in-frame clones and is missing some. The profile shows roughly 180,000 clones, roughly 93% of them singletons. This sequence joins TRBV3-1 (or the pseudogene TRBV3-2) and TRBJ1-1; a possible D gene is TRBD1 (5 bases). The sequenced sample consisted of blood. The TCR was taken from a woman aged 55-70 years in good health. DNA for the CDR3: TGTGCCAGCAGCCAACATGACGGGACGCTCCGGGGTGGAGCTTTCTTT. This sequence encodes CASSQHDGTLRGGAFF.